This T cell receptor beta chain emerged from a study of blood T cell repertoires in COVID-19. Background on the study: The United States, Italy and Spain were the sources of the acute and convalescent COVID-19 samples. PBMCs, B-cell-depleted T cells, or T cells were the source of the cDNA or gDNA that made up the material.

In the original workflow: Cell counts per sample came from amplifying reference gene primers. Repertoires were generated with immunoSEQ multiplex PCR, while TCRdb's copy carries only in-frame clones and drops some. V, J and clone size were drawn from that table, and D and trimming were deduced from the DNA. The sample has about 50,000 clones, approximately 80% seen once. Germline V CDR1 and CDR2: SGDLS, YYNGEE. This CDR3 has 14 residues. The chain has TRBV9 and TRBJ2-3; 10 bases map to TRBD1. Sequenced sample: peripheral blood. The TCR comes from a man in his sixties with acute or convalescent COVID-19. The CDR3 is CASTGTGAADTQYF. CDR3 DNA sequence: TGTGCTTCGACCGGGACAGGGGCCGCAGATACGCAGTATTTT.